Below are 20 T cell receptor beta chains sequenced from a single sample in a study of blood T cells in healthy people across ages. It was with a sample-barcoded 5' primer and a J-beta primer mix that a second PCR of roughly 7 to 12 cycles was run. TCRdb reanalysed the 5' RACE reads using MiXCR and keeps one entry per CDR3 protein. The table has fewer than 700,000 distinct CDR3 sequences, around 43% seen once. The sample consisted of blood. Receptor source: an older man in good health.

The V gene is TRBV29-1, the J gene TRBJ1-1, with D uncertain. The CDR3 is 12 amino acids. The germline V gene has CDR1 SQVTM and CDR2 ANQGSEA. Trimming removed 6 bases from V and 4 bases from J, with 12 bases in between. The DNA for the CDR3 is TGCAGCGTGCAAAGGGCTGGCACTGAAGCTTTCTTT. Translated, it gives CSVQRAGTEAFF.

This clonotype has just a few counts. The CDR3 DNA reads as TGTGCCAGCAGGCGGCAGCATCACGAGCAGTACTTC. Protein product: CASRRQHHEQYF. The chain has TRBV13 and TRBJ2-5, with D unresolved. The DNA end favors TRBJ2-7, so the J call may be wrong. Germline lookup yields CDR1 PRHDT and CDR2 FYEKMQ (reference sequence). The CDR3 consists of 12 residues.

The CDR3: CASSFGGYYNEQFF. The CDR3 bases are TGTGCCAGCAGCTTTGGTGGATATTACAATGAGCAGTTCTTC. The V and J genes are TRBV7-9 and TRBJ2-1, with D unclear. The CDR3 length is 14 residues. Germline V gene sequence: CDR1 SEHNR, CDR2 FQNEAQ (reference sequence). The V end was cut by 3 bases, the J end by 4 bases, with 10 bases between.

The rearrangement links TRBV20-1 to TRBJ2-5; a possible D gene is TRBD2 (5 bases). V gave up 7 bases and J gave up 5 bases, with 17 bases separating them. The CDR3 contains 13 residues. Germline values: CDR1 DFQATT, CDR2 SNEGSKA (reference sequence). The CDR3: CSEIRSSGETQYF. Written as DNA, the CDR3 is TGCAGTGAGATACGGTCTTCGGGGGAGACCCAGTACTTC.

This clonotype was counted between two and nine times. The rearrangement links TRBV20-1 to TRBJ2-7; 9 bases are a match to TRBD1. This CDR3 has 14 residues. With V trimmed by 1 base and J by 0 bases, 1 base remained unmatched. CDR1 DFQATT and CDR2 SNEGSKA come from the germline V gene (reference sequence). DNA of the CDR3: TGCAGTGCTAGAGGGGACAGGGTCTCCTACGAGCAGTACTTC. Translated, it gives CSARGDRVSYEQYF.

This clonotype was picked up a small number of times. This chain uses TRBV27 with TRBJ2-3, with D perhaps assigned TRBD1 or TRBD2 (6 bases each). V shed 5 bases and J shed 4 bases, with 10 bases lying between them. The length of the CDR3 is 13 residues. From germline, CDR1 is MNHEY and CDR2 SMNVEV (reference sequence). The CDR3 protein is CASSEGGSDTQYF. The CDR3 bases are TGTGCCAGCAGTGAGGGGGGATCAGATACGCAGTATTTT.

The chain combines TRBV7-7 with TRBJ2-7, with D possibly matching TRBD1 (5 bases). The J call is uncertain, as TRBJ2-5 better fits the DNA end. Looked up from germline, CDR1 is SSHAT and CDR2 is FNYEAQ (reference sequence). CDR3 length: 14 amino acids. CDR3 region: CASSFVGQQETQYF. CDR3 in DNA: TGTGCCAGCAGCTTCGTGGGGCAACAAGAGACCCAGTACTTC.

This chain joins TRBV28 and TRBJ1-4, with D tentatively TRBD1 (5 bases). V dropped 3 bases and J dropped 1 base, with 12 bases sitting between them. The CDR3 has 16 residues. Germline CDR1 and CDR2: MDHEN and SYDVKM. The CDR3 protein is CASSLVGEGTNEKLFF. CDR3 nucleotide sequence: TGTGCCAGCAGTTTGGTAGGGGAAGGAACTAATGAAAAACTGTTTTTT.

This clonotype was observed at least ten times. The chain links TRBV7-9 to TRBJ2-5, with a possible D match to TRBD1 (6 bases). The ends were cut back, 7 bases at V and 5 bases at J, with 20 bases in the middle. In germline, CDR1 is SEHNR, CDR2 FQNEAQ (reference sequence). The CDR3 is made up of 15 amino acids. The CDR3 DNA follows: TGTGCCAGCAACAACATACAGGGTTCCTTGGAGACCCAGTACTTC. It yields the protein CASNNIQGSLETQYF.

This clonotype was seen a handful of times. The rearrangement joins TRBV7-2 to TRBJ2-5; possibly TRBD2 for D (6 bases). V was clipped by 5 bases and J by 2 bases, with 15 bases between them. Per the germline V gene, CDR1 is SGHTA and CDR2 is FQGNSA. The CDR3 consists of 15 residues. CDR3 coding DNA: TGTGCCAGCAGCCGTGGGGGGACGTTGCAAGAGACCCAGTACTTC. Residues: CASSRGGTLQETQYF.

The V call is TRBV7-2, the J call TRBJ2-7; unclear D gene. V gave up 10 bases and J gave up 0 bases, with 22 bases separating them. This CDR3 is 16 amino acids long. CDR1 is SGHTA, CDR2 FQGNSA, per germline. The CDR3 nucleotides are TGTGCCATCGAAGCCCCGGGCCTCGTGGGCTCCTACGAGCAGTACTTC. Residues: CAIEAPGLVGSYEQYF.

Only a few counts were recorded for this clonotype. This chain joins TRBV7-2 and TRBJ2-7, with D possibly matching TRBD1 (6 bases). The CDR3 has 15 amino acids. Trimming removed 5 bases at V and 0 bases at J, with 14 bases between. Germline assignment: CDR1 SGHTA and CDR2 FQGNSA. In nucleotides, the CDR3 is TGTGCCAGCAGCCTAACCCGGGACAACTCCTACGAGCAGTACTTC. As protein: CASSLTRDNSYEQYF.

This clonotype was counted at least ten times. The V call is TRBV7-2, the J call TRBJ2-1; TRBD1 aligns across 7 bases. The CDR3 covers 15 residues. CDR1 and CDR2 (germline): SGHTA, FQGNSA. Germline trimming cut 5 bases from V and 5 bases from J; bases unmatched to any gene: 9. The CDR3 loop reads CASSPGTARNNEQFF. In DNA form, the CDR3 reads TGTGCCAGCAGCCCCGGGACAGCACGGAACAATGAGCAGTTCTTC.

Many counts were recorded for this clonotype. Compared with germline, one end of the junction differs, possibly owing to a read error. The rearrangement links TRBV7-7 to TRBJ2-3, with TRBD2 matching over 7 bases. The CDR3 is 13 amino acids. Germline loops: CDR1 SSHAT, CDR2 FNYEAQ (reference sequence). CDR3 coding DNA: TGTGCTAGCAGCTCGGGGGGTCGGGATACGCAGTATTTT. It is translated as CASSSGGRDTQYF.

The chain joins TRBV18 to TRBJ1-6; the D is unclear. The CDR3 contains 15 residues. Germline V CDR1 and CDR2: KGHSH, LQKENI. V lost 4 bases and J lost 7, with 14 bases in between. The CDR3, as DNA: TGTGCCAGCTCACTCGGACCCTCGAACAATTCACCCCTCCACTTT. Protein sequence: CASSLGPSNNSPLHF.

A few counts support this clonotype. V usage is TRBV5-1 and J usage is TRBJ2-3; TRBD2 is a possible D gene (6 bases). The germline V gene has CDR1 SGHRS and CDR2 YFSETQ. The V gene lost 5 bases and the J gene lost 0 bases, with 16 bases spanning the gap. The CDR3 sequence is 16 residues long. The CDR3 DNA sequence: TGCGCCAGCAGAATACAACCGGGACTTAGCACAGATACGCAGTATTTT. It encodes CASRIQPGLSTDTQYF.

This clonotype showed up many times. The chain uses TRBV2 and TRBJ2-1, with TRBD1 matching 10 bases. The CDR3 sequence is 17 residues long. The germline V gene encodes CDR1 SNHLY and CDR2 FYNNEI. The junction had 17 bases not matched to a gene; V was cut back by 6 bases and J by 9 bases. CDR3 nucleotide sequence: TGTGCCAGCAGCGACGGTCCGTACCGACAGGGGGCTGGTGAGCAGTTCTTC. Its protein is CASSDGPYRQGAGEQFF.

This clonotype was picked up one time. The chain employs TRBV28 and TRBJ2-5, with D possibly matching TRBD1 (5 bases). The CDR3 length is 13 residues. Germline CDR1 MDHEN, CDR2 SYDVKM. Trimming took off 2 bases at V and 11 bases at J, with 15 bases between the two ends. CDR3 sequence: CASSLTAVRGQYF. CDR3 nucleotides: TGTGCCAGCAGTTTAACGGCAGTAAGGGGTCAGTACTTC.

The chain recombines TRBV20-1 with TRBJ2-7, with D possibly being TRBD1 (6 bases). Germline loops: CDR1 DFQATT, CDR2 SNEGSKA (reference sequence). The V end was cut by 1 base, the J end by 3 bases, with 10 bases between. The CDR3 consists of 13 residues. In nucleotides, the CDR3 is TGCAGTGCTAGAGGGGGACAACTCTACGAGCAGTACTTC. Encoded protein: CSARGGQLYEQYF.

Comment on this clonotype: Just one base apart from a much larger clone, this may be a read error. The chain is built from TRBV29-1 and TRBJ2-7, with D perhaps matching TRBD1 or TRBD2 (5 bases each). The CDR3 contains 14 residues. V was pared by 1 base and J by 2 bases, with 12 bases between. Germline assignment: CDR1 SQVTM and CDR2 ANQGSEA. In DNA form, the CDR3 reads TGCAGCGTTGAAGGGGACGGGGACCCCTACGAGCAGTACTTC. Its translation is CSVEGDGDPYEQYF.